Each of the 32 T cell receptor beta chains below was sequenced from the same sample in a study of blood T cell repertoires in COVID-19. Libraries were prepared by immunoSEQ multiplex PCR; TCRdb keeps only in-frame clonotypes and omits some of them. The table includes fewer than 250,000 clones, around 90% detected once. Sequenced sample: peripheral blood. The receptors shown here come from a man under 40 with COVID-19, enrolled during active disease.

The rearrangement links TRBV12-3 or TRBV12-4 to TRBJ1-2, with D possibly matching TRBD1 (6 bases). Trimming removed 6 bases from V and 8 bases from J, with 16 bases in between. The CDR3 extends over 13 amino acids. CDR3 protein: CASRGGPKIGYTF. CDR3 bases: TGTGCCAGCAGGGGGGGGCCAAAGATCGGCTACACCTTC.

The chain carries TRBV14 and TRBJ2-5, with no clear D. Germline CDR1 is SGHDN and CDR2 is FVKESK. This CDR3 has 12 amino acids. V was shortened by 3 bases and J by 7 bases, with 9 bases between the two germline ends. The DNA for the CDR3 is TGTGCCAGCAGCCAGTCCCGAGGGACCCAGTACTTC. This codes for CASSQSRGTQYF.

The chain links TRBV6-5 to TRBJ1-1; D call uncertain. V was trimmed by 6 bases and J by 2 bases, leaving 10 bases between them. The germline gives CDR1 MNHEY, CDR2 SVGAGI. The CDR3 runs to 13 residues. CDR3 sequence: CASSVRYNTEAFF. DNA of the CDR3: TGTGCCAGCAGCGTCAGGTACAACACTGAAGCTTTCTTT.

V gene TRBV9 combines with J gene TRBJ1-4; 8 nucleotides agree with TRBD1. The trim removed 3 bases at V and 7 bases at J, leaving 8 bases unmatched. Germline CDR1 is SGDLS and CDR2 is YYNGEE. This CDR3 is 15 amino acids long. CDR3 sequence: CASSDSRTGLEKLFF. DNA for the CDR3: TGTGCCAGCAGCGATAGTAGGACAGGGCTTGAAAAACTGTTTTTT.

The CDR3 spells CASSQERSLNTEAFF. CDR3 coding DNA: TGTGCCAGCAGCCAAGAGCGGTCCTTGAACACTGAAGCTTTCTTT. The chain links TRBV14 to TRBJ1-1; D remains ambiguous. CDR3 size: 15 residues. Trimming cost V 0 bases and J 0 bases, with 8 bases left between them. CDR1 SGHDN and CDR2 FVKESK come from the germline V gene.

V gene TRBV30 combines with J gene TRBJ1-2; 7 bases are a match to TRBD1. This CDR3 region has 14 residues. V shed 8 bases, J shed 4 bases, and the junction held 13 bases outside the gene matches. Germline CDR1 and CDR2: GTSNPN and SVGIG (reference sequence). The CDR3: CARTRDRKGYGYTF. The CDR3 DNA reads TGTGCCAGGACCCGGGACAGAAAAGGCTATGGCTACACCTTC.

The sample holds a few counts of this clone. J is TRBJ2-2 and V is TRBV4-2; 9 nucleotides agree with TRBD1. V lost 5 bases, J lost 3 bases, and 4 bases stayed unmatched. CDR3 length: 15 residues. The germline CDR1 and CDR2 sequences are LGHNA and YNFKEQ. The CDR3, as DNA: TGTGCCAGCAGCGTCCGGGACAGGGACACCGGGGAGCTGTTTTTT. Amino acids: CASSVRDRDTGELFF.

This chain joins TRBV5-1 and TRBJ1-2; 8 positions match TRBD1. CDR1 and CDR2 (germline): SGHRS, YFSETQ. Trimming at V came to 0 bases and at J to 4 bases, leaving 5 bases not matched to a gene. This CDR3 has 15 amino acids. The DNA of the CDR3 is TGCGCCAGCAGCTTGGGGACAGGGTCGGGCTATGGCTACACCTTC. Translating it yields CASSLGTGSGYGYTF.

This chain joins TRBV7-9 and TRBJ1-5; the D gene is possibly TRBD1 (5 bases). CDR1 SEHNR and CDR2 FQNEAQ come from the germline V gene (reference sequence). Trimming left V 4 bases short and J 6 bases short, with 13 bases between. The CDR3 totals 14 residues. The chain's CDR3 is CASSSVDGGQPQHF. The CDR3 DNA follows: TGTGCCAGCAGCTCCGTCGACGGGGGTCAGCCCCAGCATTTT.

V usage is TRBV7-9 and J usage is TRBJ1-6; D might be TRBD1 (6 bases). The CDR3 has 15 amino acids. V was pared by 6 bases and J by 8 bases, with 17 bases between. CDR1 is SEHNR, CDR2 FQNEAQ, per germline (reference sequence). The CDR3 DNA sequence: TGTGCCAGCAGATCAAGTTACAGGGAAGATTCACCCCTCCACTTT. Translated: CASRSSYREDSPLHF. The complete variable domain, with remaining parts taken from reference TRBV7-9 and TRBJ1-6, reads DTGVSQNPRHKITKRGQNVTFRCDPISEHNRLYWYRQTLGQGPEFLTYFQNEAQLEKSRLLSDRFSAERPKGSFSTLEIQRTEQGDSAMYLCASRSSYREDSPLHFGNGTRLTVT.

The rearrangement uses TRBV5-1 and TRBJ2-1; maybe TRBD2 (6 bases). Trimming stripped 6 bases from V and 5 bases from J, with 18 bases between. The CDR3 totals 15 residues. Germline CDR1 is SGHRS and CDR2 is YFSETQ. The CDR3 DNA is TGCGCCAGCACGGAGGGGTCCACGAAAGACAATGAGCAGTTCTTC. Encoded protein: CASTEGSTKDNEQFF.

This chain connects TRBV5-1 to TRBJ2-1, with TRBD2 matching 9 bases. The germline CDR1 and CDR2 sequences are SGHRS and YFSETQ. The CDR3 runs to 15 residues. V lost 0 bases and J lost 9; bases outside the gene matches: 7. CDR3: CASSLEIAGAGEQFF. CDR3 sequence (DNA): TGCGCCAGCAGCTTGGAAATAGCGGGGGCTGGTGAGCAGTTCTTC.

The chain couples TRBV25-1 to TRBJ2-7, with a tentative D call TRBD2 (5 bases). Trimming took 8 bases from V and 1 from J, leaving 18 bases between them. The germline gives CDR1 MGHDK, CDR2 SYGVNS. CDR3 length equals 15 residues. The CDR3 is CASGQQRAWSYEQYF. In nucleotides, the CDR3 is TGTGCCAGCGGCCAACAGAGGGCTTGGTCCTACGAGCAGTACTTC.

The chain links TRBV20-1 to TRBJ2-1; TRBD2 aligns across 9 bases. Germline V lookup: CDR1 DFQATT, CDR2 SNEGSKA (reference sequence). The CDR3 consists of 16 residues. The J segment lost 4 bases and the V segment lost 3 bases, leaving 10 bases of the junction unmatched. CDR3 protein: CSASLTSSGVYNEQFF. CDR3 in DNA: TGCAGTGCTAGTCTTACGTCTAGCGGGGTATACAATGAGCAGTTCTTC.

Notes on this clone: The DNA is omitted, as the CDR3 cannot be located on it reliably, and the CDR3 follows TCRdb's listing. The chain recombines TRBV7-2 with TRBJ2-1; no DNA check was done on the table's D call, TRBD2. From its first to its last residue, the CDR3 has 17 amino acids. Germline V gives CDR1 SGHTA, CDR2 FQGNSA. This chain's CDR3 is CASSFGLGTSGPTVEFF.

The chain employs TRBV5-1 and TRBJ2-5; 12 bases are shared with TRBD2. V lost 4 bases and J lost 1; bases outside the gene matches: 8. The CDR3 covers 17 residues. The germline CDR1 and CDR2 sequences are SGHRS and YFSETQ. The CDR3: CASSLRLAGGIQETQYF. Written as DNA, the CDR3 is TGCGCCAGCAGCCTGAGGCTAGCGGGGGGGATCCAAGAGACCCAGTACTTC. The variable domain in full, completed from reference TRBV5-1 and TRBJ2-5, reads KAGVTQTPRYLIKTRGQQVTLSCSPISGHRSVSWYQQTPGQGLQFLFEYFSETQRNKGNFPGRFSGRQFSNSRSEMNVSTLELGDSALYLCASSLRLAGGIQETQYFGPGTRLLVL.

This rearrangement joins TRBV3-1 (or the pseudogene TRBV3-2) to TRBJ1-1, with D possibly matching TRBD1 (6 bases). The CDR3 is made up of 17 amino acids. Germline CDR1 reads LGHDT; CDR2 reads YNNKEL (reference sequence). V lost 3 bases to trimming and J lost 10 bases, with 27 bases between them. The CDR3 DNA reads TGTGCCAGCAGCCAGTACCGTCAGACAGGACCCAGGCGATTAGCTTTCTTT. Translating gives CASSQYRQTGPRRLAFF.

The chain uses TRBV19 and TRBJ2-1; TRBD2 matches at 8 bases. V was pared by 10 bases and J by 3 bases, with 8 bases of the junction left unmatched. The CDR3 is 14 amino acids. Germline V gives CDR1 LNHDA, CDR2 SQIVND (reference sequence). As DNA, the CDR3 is TGTGCCACATCGGGAGGGTTGGACTACAATGAGCAGTTCTTC. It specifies CATSGGLDYNEQFF.

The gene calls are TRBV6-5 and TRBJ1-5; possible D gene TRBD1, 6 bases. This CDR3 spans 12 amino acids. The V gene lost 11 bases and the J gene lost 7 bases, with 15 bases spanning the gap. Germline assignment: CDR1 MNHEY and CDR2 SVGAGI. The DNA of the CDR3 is TGTGCCGTTCAGGGGCGTTTGCAGCCCCAGCATTTT. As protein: CAVQGRLQPQHF.

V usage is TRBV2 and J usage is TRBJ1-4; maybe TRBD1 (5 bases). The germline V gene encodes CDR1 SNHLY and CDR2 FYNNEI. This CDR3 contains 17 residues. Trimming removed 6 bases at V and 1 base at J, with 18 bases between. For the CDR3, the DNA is TGTGCCAGCAGGGAACGTAGGGGAAGAGGAACTAATGAAAAACTGTTTTTT. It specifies CASRERRGRGTNEKLFF.

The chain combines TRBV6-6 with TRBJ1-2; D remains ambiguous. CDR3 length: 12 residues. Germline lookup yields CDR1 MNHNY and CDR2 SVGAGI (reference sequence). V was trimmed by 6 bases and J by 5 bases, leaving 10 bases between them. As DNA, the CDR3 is TGTGCCAGCAGACCCACAGCATATGGCTACACCTTC. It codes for CASRPTAYGYTF.

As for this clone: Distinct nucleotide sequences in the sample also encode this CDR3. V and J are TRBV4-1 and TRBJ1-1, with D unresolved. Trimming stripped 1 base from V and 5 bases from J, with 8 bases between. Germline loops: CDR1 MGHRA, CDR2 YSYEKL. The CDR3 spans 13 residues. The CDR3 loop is CASSQVGGTEAFF. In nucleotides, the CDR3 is TGCGCCAGCAGCCAAGTTGGCGGGACTGAAGCTTTCTTT.

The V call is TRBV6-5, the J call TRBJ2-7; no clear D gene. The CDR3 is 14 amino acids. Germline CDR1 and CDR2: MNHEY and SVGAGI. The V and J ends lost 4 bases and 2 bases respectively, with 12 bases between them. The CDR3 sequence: CASSSRTPAYEQYF. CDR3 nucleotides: TGTGCCAGCAGTTCTAGAACTCCCGCCTACGAGCAGTACTTC.

CDR3 amino acids: CASYLSGTGSPEQYF. CDR3 DNA: TGTGCCAGCTACCTTTCCGGGACAGGGAGTCCCGAGCAGTACTTC. This chain links TRBV6-5 with TRBJ2-7, with TRBD1 identical over 9 bases. The V gene's germline CDR1 is MNHEY and CDR2 SVGAGI. The V and J ends lost 8 bases and 6 bases, in that order; junction bases with no gene match: 14. The CDR3 spans 15 residues.

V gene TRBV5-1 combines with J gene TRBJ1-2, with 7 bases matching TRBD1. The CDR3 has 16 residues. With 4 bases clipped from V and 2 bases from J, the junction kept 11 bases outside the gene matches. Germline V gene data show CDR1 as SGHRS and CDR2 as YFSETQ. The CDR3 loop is CASSDQDRATNYGYTF. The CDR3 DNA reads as TGCGCCAGCAGCGATCAAGACAGGGCGACAAACTATGGCTACACCTTC.

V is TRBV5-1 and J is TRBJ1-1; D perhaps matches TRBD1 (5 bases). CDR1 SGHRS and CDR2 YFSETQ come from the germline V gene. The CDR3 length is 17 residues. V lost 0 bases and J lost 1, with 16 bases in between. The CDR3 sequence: CASSLVSVGAPNTEAFF. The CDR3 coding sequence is TGCGCCAGCAGCTTGGTATCCGTAGGGGCGCCGAACACTGAAGCTTTCTTT.

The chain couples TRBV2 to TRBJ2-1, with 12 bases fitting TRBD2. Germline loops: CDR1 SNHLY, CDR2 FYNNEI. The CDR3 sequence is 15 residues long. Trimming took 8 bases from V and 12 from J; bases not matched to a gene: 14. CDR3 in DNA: TGTGCCAGCGTCCGAGAGGCTAGCGGGGGGGCCGCGCAGTTCTTC. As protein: CASVREASGGAAQFF.

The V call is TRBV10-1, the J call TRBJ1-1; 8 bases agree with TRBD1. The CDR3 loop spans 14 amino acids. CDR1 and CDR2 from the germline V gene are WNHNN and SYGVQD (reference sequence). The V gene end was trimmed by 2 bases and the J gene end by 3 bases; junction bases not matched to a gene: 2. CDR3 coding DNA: TGCGCCAGCAGTGAGGGACAGGGTCACACTGAAGCTTTCTTT. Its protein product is CASSEGQGHTEAFF.

The CDR3 protein is CASSPRNSGYTF. The DNA of the CDR3 is TGTGCCAGCAGTCCACGGAACAGTGGCTACACCTTC. V is TRBV12-3 or TRBV12-4 and J is TRBJ1-2; D unresolved. Trimming took 5 bases from V and 7 from J, leaving 11 bases between them. The CDR3 loop spans 12 amino acids.

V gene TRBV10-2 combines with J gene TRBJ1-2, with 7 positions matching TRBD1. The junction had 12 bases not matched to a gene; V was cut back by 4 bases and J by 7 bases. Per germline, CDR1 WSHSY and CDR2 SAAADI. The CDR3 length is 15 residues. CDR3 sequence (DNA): TGCGCCAGCAGTGGGGGAACCGGGACAGAGGCTGGCTACACCTTC. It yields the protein CASSGGTGTEAGYTF.

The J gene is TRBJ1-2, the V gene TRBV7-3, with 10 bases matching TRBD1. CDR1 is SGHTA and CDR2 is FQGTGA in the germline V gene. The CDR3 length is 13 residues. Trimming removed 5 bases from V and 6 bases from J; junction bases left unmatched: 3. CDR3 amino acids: CASSQDRGHGYTF. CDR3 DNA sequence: TGTGCCAGCAGCCAAGACAGGGGGCATGGCTACACCTTC.

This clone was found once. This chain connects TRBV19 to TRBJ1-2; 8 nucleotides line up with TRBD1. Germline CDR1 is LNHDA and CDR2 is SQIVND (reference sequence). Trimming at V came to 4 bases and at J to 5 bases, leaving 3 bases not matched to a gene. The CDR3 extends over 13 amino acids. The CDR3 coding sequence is TGTGCCAGTAGTACAGGGGGCTTATATGGCTACACCTTC. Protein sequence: CASSTGGLYGYTF.